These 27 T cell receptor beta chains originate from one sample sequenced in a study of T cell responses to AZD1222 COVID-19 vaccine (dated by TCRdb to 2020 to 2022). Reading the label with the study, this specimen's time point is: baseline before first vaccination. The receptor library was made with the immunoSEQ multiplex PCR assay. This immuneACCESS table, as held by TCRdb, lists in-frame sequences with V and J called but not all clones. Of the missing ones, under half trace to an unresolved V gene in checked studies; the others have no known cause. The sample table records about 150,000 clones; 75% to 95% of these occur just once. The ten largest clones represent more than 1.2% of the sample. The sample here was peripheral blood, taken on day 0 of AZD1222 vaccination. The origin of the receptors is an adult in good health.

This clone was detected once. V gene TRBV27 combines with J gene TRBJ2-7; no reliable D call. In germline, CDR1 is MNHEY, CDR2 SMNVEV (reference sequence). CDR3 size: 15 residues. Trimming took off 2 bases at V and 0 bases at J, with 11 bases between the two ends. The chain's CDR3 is CASSLRREASYEQYF. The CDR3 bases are TGTGCCAGCAGTTTAAGGAGAGAAGCCTCCTACGAGCAGTACTTC.

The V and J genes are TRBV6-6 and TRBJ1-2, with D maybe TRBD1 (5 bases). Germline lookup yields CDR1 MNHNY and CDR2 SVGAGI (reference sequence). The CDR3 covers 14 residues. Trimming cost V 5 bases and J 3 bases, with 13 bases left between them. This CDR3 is CASSITRGDYGYTF. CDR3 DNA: TGTGCCAGCAGTATAACCCGGGGGGACTATGGCTACACCTTC.

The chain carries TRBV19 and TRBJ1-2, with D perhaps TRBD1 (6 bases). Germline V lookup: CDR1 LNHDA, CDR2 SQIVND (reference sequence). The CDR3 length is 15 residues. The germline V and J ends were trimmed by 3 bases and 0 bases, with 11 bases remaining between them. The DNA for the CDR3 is TGTGCCAGTAGTATCGTCGGGACAACTAACTATGGCTACACCTTC. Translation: CASSIVGTTNYGYTF.

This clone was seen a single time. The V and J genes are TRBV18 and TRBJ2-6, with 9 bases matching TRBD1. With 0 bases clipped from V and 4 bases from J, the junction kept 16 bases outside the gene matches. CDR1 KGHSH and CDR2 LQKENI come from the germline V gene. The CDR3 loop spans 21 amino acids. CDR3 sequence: CASSPPAFGGTGTSGANVLTF. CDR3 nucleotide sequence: TGTGCCAGCTCACCACCGGCCTTCGGGGGGACAGGGACTTCCGGGGCCAACGTCCTGACTTTC.

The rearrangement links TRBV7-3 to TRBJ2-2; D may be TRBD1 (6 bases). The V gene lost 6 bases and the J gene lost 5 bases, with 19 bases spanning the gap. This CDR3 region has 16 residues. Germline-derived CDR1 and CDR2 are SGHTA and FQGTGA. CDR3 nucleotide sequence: TGTGCCAGCAGTCGTACCGGGACATCAGTTACCGGGGAGCTGTTTTTT. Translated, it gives CASSRTGTSVTGELFF.

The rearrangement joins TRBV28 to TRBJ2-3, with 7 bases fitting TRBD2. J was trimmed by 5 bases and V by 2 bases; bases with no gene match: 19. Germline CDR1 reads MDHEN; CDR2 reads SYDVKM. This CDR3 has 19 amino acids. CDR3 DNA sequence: TGTGCCAGCAGTTTAAGAGGACACCGGATAGGACTAGTAGGAGATACGCAGTATTTT. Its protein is CASSLRGHRIGLVGDTQYF.

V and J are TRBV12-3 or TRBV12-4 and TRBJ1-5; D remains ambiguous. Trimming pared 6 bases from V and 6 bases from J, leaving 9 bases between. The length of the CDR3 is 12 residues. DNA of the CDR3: TGTGCCAGCAGCGCTTGGGGTCAGCCCCAGCATTTT. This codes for CASSAWGQPQHF.

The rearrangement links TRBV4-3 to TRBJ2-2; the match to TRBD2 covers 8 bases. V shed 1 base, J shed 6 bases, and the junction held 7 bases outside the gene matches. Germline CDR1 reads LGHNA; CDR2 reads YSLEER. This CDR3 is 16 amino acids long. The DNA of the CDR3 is TGCGCCAGCAGCCAAGCCTCCGGGACTAGTTCCGGGGAGCTGTTTTTT. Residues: CASSQASGTSSGELFF.

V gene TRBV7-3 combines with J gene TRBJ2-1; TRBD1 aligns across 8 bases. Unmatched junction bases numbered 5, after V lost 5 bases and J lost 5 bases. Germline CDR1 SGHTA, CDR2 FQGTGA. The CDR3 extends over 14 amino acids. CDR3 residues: CASSIQGANNEQFF. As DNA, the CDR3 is TGTGCCAGCAGCATCCAGGGGGCCAACAATGAGCAGTTCTTC. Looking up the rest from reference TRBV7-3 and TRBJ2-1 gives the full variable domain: GAGVSQTPSNKVTEKGKYVELRCDPISGHTALYWYRQSLGQGPEFLIYFQGTGAADDSGLPNDRFFAVRPEGSVSTLKIQRTERGDSAVYLCASSIQGANNEQFFGPGTRLTVL.

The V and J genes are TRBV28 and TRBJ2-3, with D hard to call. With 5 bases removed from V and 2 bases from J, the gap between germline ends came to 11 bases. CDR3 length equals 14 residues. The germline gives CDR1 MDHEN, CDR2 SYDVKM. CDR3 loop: CASSKRPDTDTQYF. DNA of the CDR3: TGTGCCAGCAGTAAAAGACCTGACACAGATACGCAGTATTTT. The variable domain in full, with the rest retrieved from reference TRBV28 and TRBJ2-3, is DVKVTQSSRYLVKRTGEKVFLECVQDMDHENMFWYRQDPGLGLRLIYFSYDVKMKEKGDIPEGYSVSREKKERFSLILESASTNQTSMYLCASSKRPDTDTQYFGPGTRLTVL.

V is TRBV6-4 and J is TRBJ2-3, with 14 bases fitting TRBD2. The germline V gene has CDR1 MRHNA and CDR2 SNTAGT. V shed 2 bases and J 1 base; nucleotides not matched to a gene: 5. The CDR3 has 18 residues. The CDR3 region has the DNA TGTGCCAGCAGTGACGGGACTAGCGGGGGTGAAGGCACAGATACGCAGTATTTT. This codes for CASSDGTSGGEGTDTQYF.

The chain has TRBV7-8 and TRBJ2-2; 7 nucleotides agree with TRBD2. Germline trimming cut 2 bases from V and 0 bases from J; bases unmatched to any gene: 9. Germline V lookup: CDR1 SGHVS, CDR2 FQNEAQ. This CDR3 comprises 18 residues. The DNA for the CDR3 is TGTGCCAGCAGCTTATTCTCGGCGGGAGTTTCGAACACCGGGGAGCTGTTTTTT. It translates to CASSLFSAGVSNTGELFF.

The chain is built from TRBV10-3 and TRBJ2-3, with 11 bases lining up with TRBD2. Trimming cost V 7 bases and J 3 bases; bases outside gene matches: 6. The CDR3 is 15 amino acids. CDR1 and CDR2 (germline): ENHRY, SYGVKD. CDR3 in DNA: TGTGCCATCAATCGTCTAGCGGGGGGAACAGATACGCAGTATTTT. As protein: CAINRLAGGTDTQYF.

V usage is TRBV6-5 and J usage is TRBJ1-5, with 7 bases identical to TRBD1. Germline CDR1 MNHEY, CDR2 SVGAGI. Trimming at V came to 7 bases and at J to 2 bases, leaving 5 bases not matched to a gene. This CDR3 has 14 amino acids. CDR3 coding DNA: TGTGCCAGCACCGACAGGGTCGGCAATCAGCCCCAGCATTTT. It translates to CASTDRVGNQPQHF.

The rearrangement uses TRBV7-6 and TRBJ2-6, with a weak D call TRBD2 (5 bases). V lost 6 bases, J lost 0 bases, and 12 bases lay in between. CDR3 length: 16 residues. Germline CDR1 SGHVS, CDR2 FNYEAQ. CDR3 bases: TGTGCCAGCAGGACGTCCCGGGGCTCTGGGGCCAACGTCCTGACTTTC. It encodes CASRTSRGSGANVLTF. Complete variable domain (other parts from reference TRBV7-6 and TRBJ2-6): GAGVSQSPRYKVTKRGQDVALRCDPISGHVSLYWYRQALGQGPEFLTYFNYEAQQDKSGLPNDRFSAERPEGSISTLTIQRTEQRDSAMYRCASRTSRGSGANVLTFGAGSRLTVL.

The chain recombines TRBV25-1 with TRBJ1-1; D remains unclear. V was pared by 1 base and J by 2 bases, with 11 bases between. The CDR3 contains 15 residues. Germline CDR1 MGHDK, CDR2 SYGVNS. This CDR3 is CASSEFLGSNTEAFF. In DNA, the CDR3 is TGTGCCAGCAGTGAATTCTTGGGTAGCAACACTGAAGCTTTCTTT. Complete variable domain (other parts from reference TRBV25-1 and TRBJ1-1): EADIYQTPRYLVIGTGKKITLECSQTMGHDKMYWYQQDPGMELHLIHYSYGVNSTEKGDLSSESTVSRIRTEHFPLTLESARPSHTSQYLCASSEFLGSNTEAFFGQGTRLTVV.

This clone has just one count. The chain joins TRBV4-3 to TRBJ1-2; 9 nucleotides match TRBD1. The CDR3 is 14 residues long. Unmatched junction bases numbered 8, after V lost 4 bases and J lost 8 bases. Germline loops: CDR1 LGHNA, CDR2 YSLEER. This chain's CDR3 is CASSRYGTGLGYTF. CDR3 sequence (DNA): TGCGCCAGCAGCCGCTACGGGACAGGGCTCGGCTACACCTTC.

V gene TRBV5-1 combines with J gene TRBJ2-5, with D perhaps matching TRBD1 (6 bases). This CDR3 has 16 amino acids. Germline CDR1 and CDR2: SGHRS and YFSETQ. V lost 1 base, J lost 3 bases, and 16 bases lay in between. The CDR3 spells CASSLRSGQGKETQYF. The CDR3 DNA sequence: TGCGCCAGCAGCTTGCGGAGTGGGCAGGGGAAAGAGACCCAGTACTTC.

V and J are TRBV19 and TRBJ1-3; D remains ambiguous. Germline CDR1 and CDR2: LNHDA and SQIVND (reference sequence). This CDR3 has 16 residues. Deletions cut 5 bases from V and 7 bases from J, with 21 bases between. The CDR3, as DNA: TGTGCCAGTAGTTTCCGACCTCTAATCCCGGGGAACACCATATATTTT. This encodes CASSFRPLIPGNTIYF.

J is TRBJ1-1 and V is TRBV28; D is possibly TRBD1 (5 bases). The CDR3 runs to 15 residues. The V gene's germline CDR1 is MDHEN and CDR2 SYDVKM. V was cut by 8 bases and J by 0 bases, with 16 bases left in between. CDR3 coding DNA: TGTGCCAGCCTCTACGGAGGGGTCATGAACACTGAAGCTTTCTTT. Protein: CASLYGGVMNTEAFF.

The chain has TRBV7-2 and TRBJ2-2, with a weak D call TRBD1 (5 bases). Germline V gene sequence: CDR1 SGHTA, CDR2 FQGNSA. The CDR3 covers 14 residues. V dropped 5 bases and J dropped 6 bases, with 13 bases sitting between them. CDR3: CASSIGQLAGELFF. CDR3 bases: TGTGCCAGCAGCATCGGACAATTAGCCGGGGAGCTGTTTTTT.

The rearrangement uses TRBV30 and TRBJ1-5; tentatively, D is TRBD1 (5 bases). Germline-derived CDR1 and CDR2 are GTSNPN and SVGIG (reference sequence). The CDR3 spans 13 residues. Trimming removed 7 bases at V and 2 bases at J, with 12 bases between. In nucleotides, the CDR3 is TGTGCCTACGAGAGGGGAGGCAATCAGCCCCAGCATTTT. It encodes CAYERGGNQPQHF.

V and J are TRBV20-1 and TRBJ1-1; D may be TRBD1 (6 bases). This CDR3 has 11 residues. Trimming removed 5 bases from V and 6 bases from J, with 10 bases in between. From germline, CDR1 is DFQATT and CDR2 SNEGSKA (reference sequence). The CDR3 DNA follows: TGCAGTGCTCTCAGGGGACCTGAAGCTTTCTTT. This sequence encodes CSALRGPEAFF.

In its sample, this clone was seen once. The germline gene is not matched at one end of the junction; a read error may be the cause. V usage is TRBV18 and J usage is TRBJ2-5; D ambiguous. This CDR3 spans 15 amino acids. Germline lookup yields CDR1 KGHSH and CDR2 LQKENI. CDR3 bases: TGTGCCAGCTCACAATCACCCGGTCCCCAAGGGACCCAGTACTTC. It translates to CASSQSPGPQGTQYF.

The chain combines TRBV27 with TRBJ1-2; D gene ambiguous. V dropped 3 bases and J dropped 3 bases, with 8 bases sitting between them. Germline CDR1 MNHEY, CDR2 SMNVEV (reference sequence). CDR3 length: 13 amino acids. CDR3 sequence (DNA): TGTGCCAGCAGTTTGAGGGTCGACTATGGCTACACCTTC. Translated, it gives CASSLRVDYGYTF.

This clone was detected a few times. The CDR3 sequence: CASSGRPSYNEQFF. CDR3 nucleotide sequence: TGTGCCAGCAGCGGGAGACCCTCCTACAATGAGCAGTTCTTC. The V gene is TRBV6-5, the J gene TRBJ2-1, with D possibly matching TRBD2 (6 bases). This CDR3 region has 14 residues. Germline loops: CDR1 MNHEY, CDR2 SVGAGI. The V and J ends lost 6 bases and 0 bases respectively, with 9 bases between them.

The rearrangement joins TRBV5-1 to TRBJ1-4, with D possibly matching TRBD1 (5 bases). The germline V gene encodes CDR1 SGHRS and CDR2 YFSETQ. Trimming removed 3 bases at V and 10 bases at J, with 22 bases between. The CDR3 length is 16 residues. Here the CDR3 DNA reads TGCGCCAGCAGCTACATGAGGGACCGTCCCCGGAGAAAACTGTTTTTT. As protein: CASSYMRDRPRRKLFF.